This T cell receptor (beta chain) was sequenced for a study of glioma-infiltrating T cells. This clonotype showed up many times. Its antigen is undetermined. The iRepertoire nested amplicon-rescue multiplex PCR amplified TCR alpha and beta CDR3s from RNA. TCRdb ran MiXCR on the multiplex PCR reads and lists one entry per CDR3 protein. This table has approximately 190,000 distinct CDR3 sequences, around 32% appearing once. Study-level findings and limits: Gliomas, especially low-grade, showed above-expected tissue-blood divergence; non-neoplastic patients showed below.

Germline V lookup: CDR1 MNHNS, CDR2 SASEGT. With 7 bases removed from V and 5 bases from J, the gap between germline ends came to 18 bases. The CDR3 sequence is 14 residues long. This TCR was recovered from a human donor with low-grade glioma or glioblastoma, undergoing nonglioma brain surgery, or in good health (not recorded which). V is TRBV6-1 and J is TRBJ2-7, with D perhaps TRBD2 (6 bases). The specimen sequenced was glioma tissue, nonneoplastic brain tissue, or PBMCs (not recorded which). CDR3 DNA: TGTGCCAGCAAACCGGGACTGGGACCCCACGAGCAGTACTTC. Its translation: CASKPGLGPHEQYF.